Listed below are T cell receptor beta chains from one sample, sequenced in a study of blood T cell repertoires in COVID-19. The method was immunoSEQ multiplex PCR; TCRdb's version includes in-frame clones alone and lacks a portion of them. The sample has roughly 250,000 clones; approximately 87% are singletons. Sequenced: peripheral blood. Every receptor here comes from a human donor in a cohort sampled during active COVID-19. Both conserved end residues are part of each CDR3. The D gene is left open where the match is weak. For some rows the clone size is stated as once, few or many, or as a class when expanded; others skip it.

cdr3_aa: CASSYSGGAVEQYF
cdr3_nt: TGCGCCAGCAGCTATAGCGGGGGCGCAGTCGAGCAGTACTTC
d_call: TRBD2
j_call: TRBJ2-7
v_call: TRBV5-1
clone_size: NA

cdr3_aa: CASSPLAGGGAETQYF
cdr3_nt: TGTGCCAGCAGCCCGCTGGCCGGGGGAGGGGCGGAGACCCAGTACTTC
d_call: TRBD2
j_call: TRBJ2-5
v_call: TRBV5-4
clone_size: once

cdr3_aa: CASRTGVGPQHF
cdr3_nt: TGTGCCAGTAGGACAGGGGTGGGCCCCCAGCATTTT
d_call: TRBD1
j_call: TRBJ1-5
v_call: TRBV19
clone_size: NA

cdr3_aa: CASSPFQGNTDTQYF
cdr3_nt: TGTGCCAGCAGCCCATTCCAGGGAAACACAGATACGCAGTATTTT
d_call: NA
j_call: TRBJ2-3
v_call: TRBV14
clone_size: NA

cdr3_aa: CASSTPTGVITGELFF
cdr3_nt: TGTGCCAGCAGCACGCCGACAGGGGTGATTACCGGGGAGCTGTTTTTT
d_call: TRBD1
j_call: TRBJ2-2
v_call: TRBV9
clone_size: once

cdr3_aa: CASSLASGRPPQETQYF
cdr3_nt: TGTGCCAGCAGCTTGGCTAGCGGGAGGCCCCCACAAGAGACCCAGTACTTC
d_call: TRBD2
j_call: TRBJ2-5
v_call: TRBV7-6
clone_size: NA

cdr3_aa: CASSSQGAIGGEQYF
cdr3_nt: TGTGCCAGCAGCTCCCAGGGGGCCATCGGGGGCGAGCAGTACTTC
d_call: TRBD1
j_call: TRBJ2-7
v_call: TRBV7-6
clone_size: NA

cdr3_aa: CASSYGQGLNNEQFF
cdr3_nt: TGTGCCAGCAGTTACGGACAGGGACTGAACAATGAGCAGTTCTTC
d_call: TRBD1
j_call: TRBJ2-1
v_call: TRBV6-5
clone_size: NA

cdr3_aa: CASSEDRGLWYEQYF
cdr3_nt: TGTGCCAGCAGCGAGGACAGGGGGCTTTGGTACGAGCAGTACTTC
d_call: TRBD1
j_call: TRBJ2-7
v_call: TRBV11-2
clone_size: once

cdr3_aa: CAISGQGSFTEAFF
cdr3_nt: TGTGCCATCAGCGGACAGGGATCCTTCACTGAAGCTTTCTTT
d_call: TRBD1
j_call: TRBJ1-1
v_call: TRBV10-3
clone_size: NA